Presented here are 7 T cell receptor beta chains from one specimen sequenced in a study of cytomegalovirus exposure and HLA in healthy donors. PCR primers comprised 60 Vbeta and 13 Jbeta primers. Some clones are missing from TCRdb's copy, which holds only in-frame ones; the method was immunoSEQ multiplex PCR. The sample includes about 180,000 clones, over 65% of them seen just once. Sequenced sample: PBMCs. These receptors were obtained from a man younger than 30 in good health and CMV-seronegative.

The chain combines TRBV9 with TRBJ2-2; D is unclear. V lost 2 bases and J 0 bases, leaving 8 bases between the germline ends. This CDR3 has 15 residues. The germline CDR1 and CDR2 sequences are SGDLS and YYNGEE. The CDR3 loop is CASSVMGSNTGELFF. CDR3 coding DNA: TGTGCCAGCAGCGTCATGGGCTCGAACACCGGGGAGCTGTTTTTT.

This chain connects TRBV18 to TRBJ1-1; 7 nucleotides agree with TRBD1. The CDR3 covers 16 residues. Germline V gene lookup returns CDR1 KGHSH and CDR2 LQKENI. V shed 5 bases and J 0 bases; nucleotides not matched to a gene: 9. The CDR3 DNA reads TGTGCCAGCTCAACAGGTACAGGGGCCATGAACACTGAAGCTTTCTTT. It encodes CASSTGTGAMNTEAFF.

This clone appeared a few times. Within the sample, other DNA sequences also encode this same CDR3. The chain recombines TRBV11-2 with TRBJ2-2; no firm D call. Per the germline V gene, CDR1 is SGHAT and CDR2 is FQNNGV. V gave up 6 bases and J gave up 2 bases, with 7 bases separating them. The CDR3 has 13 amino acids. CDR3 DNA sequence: TGTGCCAGCAGTTTTACAAACACCGGGGAGCTGTTTTTT. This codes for CASSFTNTGELFF.

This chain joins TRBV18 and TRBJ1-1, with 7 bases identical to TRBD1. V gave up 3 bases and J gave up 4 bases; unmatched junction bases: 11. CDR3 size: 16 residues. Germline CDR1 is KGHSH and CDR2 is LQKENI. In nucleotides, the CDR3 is TGTGCCAGCTCACCCGCCCGACAGGGCGTGGGCACTGAAGCTTTCTTT. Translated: CASSPARQGVGTEAFF.

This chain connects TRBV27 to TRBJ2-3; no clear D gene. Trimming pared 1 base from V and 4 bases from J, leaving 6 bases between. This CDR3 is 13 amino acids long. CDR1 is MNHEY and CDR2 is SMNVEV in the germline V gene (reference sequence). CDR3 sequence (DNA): TGTGCCAGCAGTTTATTTTCTCCAGATACGCAGTATTTT. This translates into CASSLFSPDTQYF.

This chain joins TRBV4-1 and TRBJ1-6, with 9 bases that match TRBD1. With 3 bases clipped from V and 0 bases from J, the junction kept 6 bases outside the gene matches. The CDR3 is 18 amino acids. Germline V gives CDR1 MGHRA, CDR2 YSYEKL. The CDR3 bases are TGCGCCAGCAGCCAGGACAGGGGTGAGAGCTCCTATAATTCACCCCTCCACTTT. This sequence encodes CASSQDRGESSYNSPLHF.

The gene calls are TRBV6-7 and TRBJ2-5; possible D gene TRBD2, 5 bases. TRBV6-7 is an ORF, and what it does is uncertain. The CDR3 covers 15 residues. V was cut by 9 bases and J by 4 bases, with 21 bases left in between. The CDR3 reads CARFYAADASETQYF. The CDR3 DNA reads TGTGCCAGGTTCTATGCAGCGGACGCTTCAGAGACCCAGTACTTC.